These T cell receptor beta chains were read from a single sample in a study of cytomegalovirus exposure and HLA in healthy donors. Sequencing was performed with immunoSEQ multiplex PCR; in TCRdb, only in-frame clones are kept and a portion is missing. This sample has 140,000 or so clones, with approximately 65% found just once. Sequencing was performed on PBMCs. These receptors came from a woman aged 60-70 years in good health and CMV-seronegative. The CDR3 runs from the conserved cysteine through the conserved F or W. Fields, in order: D gene, clone size, J gene, V gene, CDR3 DNA, CDR3 protein. The D gene is left open where the match is weak. Not all rows give a size; the values are once, few, many and, for expanded clones, a class.

>.|few|TRBJ2-5|TRBV18
TGTGCCAGCTCACCAGGTCCGGAGGCCCAGTACTTC
CASSPGPEAQYF
>.|.|TRBJ2-3|TRBV18
TGTGCCAGCTCACCTCGGGGCACAGATACGCAGTATTTT
CASSPRGTDTQYF
>.|.|TRBJ2-5|TRBV5-6
TGTGCCAGCAGCTCAATGAGGGACTTCGGGGAGACCCAGTACTTC
CASSSMRDFGETQYF
>.|.|TRBJ1-6|TRBV5-8
TGTGCCAGCAGCTTGACTACCCTCGGAAATTCACCCCTCCACTTT
CASSLTTLGNSPLHF
>.|.|TRBJ2-3|TRBV15
TGTGCCACCAGCACTGGGACTAGCACAGATACGCAGTATTTT
CATSTGTSTDTQYF
>.|few|TRBJ2-1|TRBV5-1
TGCGCCAGCAGCATCACTAGCATGACCTACAATGAGCAGTTCTTC
CASSITSMTYNEQFF
>.|.|TRBJ2-2|TRBV6-5
TGTGCCAGCAGTTACGAAGGGGTGGTAGGGGAGCTGTTTTTT
CASSYEGVVGELFF
>TRBD1|.|TRBJ2-7|TRBV4-3
TGCGCCAGCAGCCCGGGACAGGGGGTCTACGAGCAGTACTTC
CASSPGQGVYEQYF
>TRBD1|.|TRBJ1-2|TRBV27
TGTGCCAGCAGTTTAGGGGCAGGGGGCAACTATGGCTACACCTTC
CASSLGAGGNYGYTF
>.|.|TRBJ2-7|TRBV5-4
TGTGCCAGCAGCTCACCGGACAGCTACGAGCAGTACTTC
CASSSPDSYEQYF
>TRBD2|.|TRBJ2-2|TRBV9
TGTGCCAGCAGCGAGACTAGCGCGGACGGGGAGCTGTTTTTT
CASSETSADGELFF
>.|few|TRBJ2-7|TRBV5-4
TGTGCCAGCAGCTCATCCCGGGACTCTAACTACGAGCAGTACTTC
CASSSSRDSNYEQYF
>.|.|TRBJ1-6|TRBV6-4
TGTGCCAGCAGTGGAGACTATAATTCACCCCTCCACTTT
CASSGDYNSPLHF
>TRBD1|.|TRBJ2-1|TRBV23-1
TGCGCCAGCACCGACCGGGACAGGGTGGACAATGAGCAGTTCTTC
CASTDRDRVDNEQFF
>TRBD1|.|TRBJ2-6|TRBV4-1
TGCGCCAGCAGCCAAGCCCCTTGGACAGGGGGCGCGGGGGGGGCCAACGTCCTGACTTTC
CASSQAPWTGGAGGANVLTF
>TRBD2|once|TRBJ2-1|TRBV5-4
TGTGCCAGCAGCTCGCCGGGACTAGCGGGGGGGCGTTACAATGAGCAGTTCTTC
CASSSPGLAGGRYNEQFF
>TRBD2|.|TRBJ2-5|TRBV11-3
TGTGCCAGCAGCCGGACTAGCTCACCAAAAGAGACCCAGTACTTC
CASSRTSSPKETQYF
>TRBD1|.|TRBJ1-1|TRBV5-4
TGTGCCAGCGGACGGGACAGGGGGAGTTGGGAAGCTTTCTTT
CASGRDRGSWEAFF
>TRBD1|.|TRBJ2-7|TRBV7-3
TGTGCCAGCAGCCAACCGGGACAGGGTCTCTACGAGCAGTACTTC
CASSQPGQGLYEQYF
>TRBD1|.|TRBJ1-5|TRBV19
TGTGCCAGTAGCAGAGAGACAGGGACAAATCAGCCCCAGCATTTT
CASSRETGTNQPQHF
>.|few|TRBJ2-7|TRBV7-6
TGTGCCAGCAGCTTAGGGCGGGGCGCGACCTACGAGCAGTACTTC
CASSLGRGATYEQYF
>.|few|TRBJ1-1|TRBV7-3
TGTGCCAGCAGCCTGGGGCCACGTACTGAAGCTTTCTTT
CASSLGPRTEAFF
>.|.|TRBJ2-3|TRBV5-1
TGCGCCAGCAGCTTGGTTAGCGGCACAGATACGCAGTATTTT
CASSLVSGTDTQYF
>TRBD2|once|TRBJ2-4|TRBV7-2
TGTGCCAGCAGCTTTTTAGCGGGAGCGGGAGCCAAAAACATTCAGTACTTC
CASSFLAGAGAKNIQYF
>.|.|TRBJ1-1|TRBV10-3
TGTGCCACCACCCCGCGAGGGATTAACACTGAAGCTTTCTTT
CATTPRGINTEAFF
>.|many|TRBJ1-2|TRBV2
TGTGCCAGCGGCCAGGGATCTAACTATGGCTACACCTTC
CASGQGSNYGYTF
>.|few|TRBJ2-4|TRBV7-2
TGTGCCAGCAGCTTAGACCCACTAGCTCCACCCGCCAAAAACATTCAGTACTTC
CASSLDPLAPPAKNIQYF
>.|few|TRBJ2-7|TRBV23-1
TGCGCCAGCAGCGCGCCGTGCCCGCCGGGGGAATCCTACGAGCAGTACTTC
CASSAPCPPGESYEQYF
>TRBD2|.|TRBJ2-1|TRBV19
TGTGCCAGTAGTAAGACTAGCGGGGCAACCTACAATGAGCAGTTCTTC
CASSKTSGATYNEQFF
>.|.|TRBJ2-3|TRBV9
TGTGCCAGCAGCCCCTTCCCCGGACTTTTCACAGATACGCAGTATTTT
CASSPFPGLFTDTQYF
>.|.|TRBJ2-5|TRBV11-2
TGTGCCAGCAGCTTAGGGGGGCCATTAGCTCAAGAGACCCAGTACTTC
CASSLGGPLAQETQYF
>TRBD1|.|TRBJ1-4|TRBV6-1
TGTGCCAGCCGACGACAGGGTCTTAATGAAAAACTGTTTTTT
CASRRQGLNEKLFF
>TRBD2|once|TRBJ2-5|TRBV19
TGTGCCAGTAGCCCCCGACTAGCGGGGGGCGGAGAGACCCAGTACTTC
CASSPRLAGGGETQYF
>TRBD1|.|TRBJ2-7|TRBV4-3
TGCGCCAGCAGCCAAGAAATATATGACAGGGCCTACGAGCAGTACTTC
CASSQEIYDRAYEQYF
>.|.|TRBJ1-6|TRBV5-1
TGCGCCAGCAGCTCTGAGACAGGTTCTAATTCACCCCTCCACTTT
CASSSETGSNSPLHF
>TRBD2|.|TRBJ2-5|TRBV6-6
TGTGCCAGCAGCCGGGCGGGGGGACTAGGGATGGAGACCCAGTACTTC
CASSRAGGLGMETQYF
>TRBD2|.|TRBJ2-3|TRBV28
TGTGCCAGCAGTTCCCCTTGGCGGGGGAGCACAGATACGCAGTATTTT
CASSSPWRGSTDTQYF
>TRBD1|.|TRBJ1-1|TRBV19
TGTGCCAGTAGTATTGCAGGGGGACCCCGTGGAGCTTTCTTT
CASSIAGGPRGAFF
>.|.|TRBJ2-1|TRBV14
TGTGCCAGCAGCCAAGCGGGGTCCCTCACCTACAATGAGCAGTTCTTC
CASSQAGSLTYNEQFF
>TRBD1|.|TRBJ2-7|TRBV29-1
TGCAGCGTTGAACTGGGTACAGGGGGTGTTTACGAGCAGTACTTC
CSVELGTGGVYEQYF
>TRBD2|.|TRBJ2-7|TRBV7-2
TGTGCCAGCAGCAAGTTTGTAGCGGGAGTTAAAGAGCAGTACTTC
CASSKFVAGVKEQYF
>.|.|TRBJ1-2|TRBV7-9
TGTGCCAGCAGCTTTAGTTCCACCGGGGAGCGAGGCTACACCTTC
CASSFSSTGERGYTF
>.|.|TRBJ1-1|TRBV7-8
TGTGCCAGCAGGCCTTCCGGGGGAGCGAACACTGAAGCTTTCTTT
CASRPSGGANTEAFF
>TRBD1|.|TRBJ1-1|TRBV28
TGTGCCAGCAGTTTGGACAGGGTAAGAACTGAAGCTTTCTTT
CASSLDRVRTEAFF
>.|.|TRBJ1-2|TRBV7-2
TGTGCCAGCAGCTTAGCCCAGGGAACGAGCTATGGCTACACCTTC
CASSLAQGTSYGYTF
>.|.|TRBJ1-4|TRBV5-6
TGTGCCAGCAGCCTAGGGGGTTTTAAAGAAAAACTGTTTTTT
CASSLGGFKEKLFF
>TRBD1|.|TRBJ1-2|TRBV27
TGTGCCAGCAGTCCTAGGACAGGTTCCTATGGCTACACCTTC
CASSPRTGSYGYTF